This is a list of T cell receptor beta chains from one sample in a study of blood T cell repertoires in COVID-19. Sequenced by immunoSEQ multiplex PCR; TCRdb stores in-frame clones only, minus some. The sample yields over 150,000 clones, roughly 73% seen once. Sequencing was done on a sample of peripheral blood. The receptors come from a man in his 70s with acute or convalescent COVID-19. The CDR3 runs from the conserved cysteine through the conserved F or W. A D gene is named only where the DNA matches it firmly. The size of a clone is reported for some rows only, either as once, few or many, or as a class for expanded clones.

V gene,D gene,clone size,J gene,CDR3 protein,CDR3 DNA
TRBV29-1,TRBD1,once,TRBJ1-1,CSDLGQGTSEAFF,TGCAGCGACCTCGGACAGGGGACTTCTGAAGCTTTCTTT
TRBV5-1,-,-,TRBJ2-2,CASSLGTIGELFF,TGCGCCAGCAGCTTGGGGACAATCGGGGAGCTGTTTTTT
TRBV7-9,TRBD1,-,TRBJ2-7,CASSPRGTGTGSSEQYF,TGTGCCAGCAGCCCGAGGGGGACCGGGACAGGGTCGAGTGAGCAGTACTTC
TRBV9,TRBD1,-,TRBJ1-3,CASSVGIRTGVLRGNTIYF,TGTGCCAGCAGCGTAGGTATTAGGACAGGGGTACTACGAGGAAACACCATATATTTT
TRBV28,-,-,TRBJ1-2,CASSLARGDYGYTF,TGTGCCAGCAGTTTAGCCAGGGGAGACTATGGCTACACCTTC
TRBV24-1,-,-,TRBJ2-5,CATSDTRQGGETQYF,TGTGCCACCAGTGATACCCGACAGGGAGGAGAGACCCAGTACTTC
TRBV3-1/TRBV3-2,TRBD2,once,TRBJ2-1,CASSQAGGLAANEQFF,TGTGCCAGCAGCCAGGCGGGGGGACTAGCGGCTAATGAGCAGTTCTTC
TRBV6-4,-,-,TRBJ2-7,CASSDPDSLAYEQYF,TGTGCCAGCAGTGACCCGGACAGTTTGGCCTACGAGCAGTACTTC
TRBV3-1/TRBV3-2,TRBD2,once,TRBJ2-7,CASSQDTSGTNYEQYF,TGTGCCAGCAGCCAAGACACTAGCGGGACGAACTACGAGCAGTACTTC
TRBV5-3,TRBD2,-,TRBJ2-7,CARSFHQRGYEQYF,TGTGCCAGAAGCTTTCACCAGCGGGGTTACGAGCAGTACTTC
TRBV5-4,TRBD2,once,TRBJ2-3,CASSRLAGGTDTQYF,TGTGCCAGCAGCAGACTAGCGGGGGGCACAGATACGCAGTATTTT
TRBV29-1,-,-,TRBJ1-2,CSVEGTTDRDYGYTF,TGCAGCGTTGAAGGCACGACAGACCGAGACTATGGCTACACCTTC
TRBV28,-,-,TRBJ2-3,CAVAGIDTQYF,TGTGCCGTAGCCGGTATTGATACGCAGTATTTT
TRBV19,-,-,TRBJ1-1,CASSPGQGYTEAFF,TGTGCCAGTAGTCCGGGGCAGGGGTACACTGAAGCTTTCTTT
TRBV6-5,-,-,TRBJ2-7,CASSYSNQASYEQYF,TGTGCCAGCAGTTACTCAAACCAGGCGTCTTACGAGCAGTACTTC
TRBV5-4,TRBD1,few,TRBJ1-6,CASSLRGLSYNSPLHF,TGTGCCAGCAGCCTGAGGGGGCTTTCCTATAATTCACCCCTCCACTTT
TRBV7-9,TRBD1,-,TRBJ2-7,CASSPGQTYEQYF,TGTGCCAGCAGCCCGGGACAGACATACGAGCAGTACTTC
TRBV24-1,-,-,TRBJ1-5,CATSGGPHQPQHF,TGTGCCACCAGTGGGGGGCCCCATCAGCCCCAGCATTTT
TRBV7-8,-,once,TRBJ2-3,CASSLALTGPNTQYF,TGTGCCAGCAGCTTAGCCCTAACAGGGCCCAATACGCAGTATTTT
TRBV7-2,TRBD1,-,TRBJ2-7,CASSSTGGAYEQYF,TGTGCCAGCAGCTCAACAGGGGGAGCCTACGAGCAGTACTTC
TRBV21-1,-,-,TRBJ2-1,CASSKEPSSYNEQFF,TGTGCCAGCAGCAAAGAACCTAGCTCCTACAATGAGCAGTTCTTC
TRBV2,TRBD1,-,TRBJ2-7,CASSGTGRYEQYF,TGTGCCAGCAGCGGGACAGGGAGGTACGAGCAGTACTTC
TRBV4-1,TRBD1,once,TRBJ1-3,CASSPPSGQSSGNTIYF,TGCGCCAGCAGCCCTCCCTCGGGACAGTCCTCTGGAAACACCATATATTTT
TRBV7-6,-,-,TRBJ1-1,CASSQRGAQAFF,TGTGCCAGCAGCCAGCGGGGGGCGCAAGCTTTCTTT
TRBV10-2,TRBD1,-,TRBJ2-1,CASSEPGQTAYEQFF,TGCGCCAGCAGTGAACCGGGACAGACAGCGTATGAGCAGTTCTTC
TRBV6-5,TRBD1,-,TRBJ2-7,CASRPGQIIYEQYF,TGTGCCAGCAGACCGGGACAGATCATTTACGAGCAGTACTTC
TRBV7-9,-,many,TRBJ1-1,CASSSRQGQPNTEAFF,TGTGCCAGCAGCTCCCGTCAGGGGCAGCCGAACACTGAAGCTTTCTTT
TRBV5-1,TRBD2,-,TRBJ2-5,CASSLGGGPQETQYF,TGCGCCAGCAGCTTGGGCGGGGGGCCACAAGAGACCCAGTACTTC
TRBV9,-,-,TRBJ1-5,CASSSGTNQPQHF,TGTGCCAGCAGTAGCGGGACCAATCAGCCCCAGCATTTT
TRBV5-1,-,-,TRBJ1-5,CASSPDSNNQPQHF,TGCGCCAGCAGCCCGGACAGTAACAATCAGCCCCAGCATTTT
TRBV19,TRBD1,-,TRBJ1-5,CASSRMDRANQPQHF,TGTGCCAGTAGTAGAATGGACAGGGCCAATCAGCCCCAGCATTTT
TRBV11-3,TRBD2,-,TRBJ2-1,CASSLVGLAGGVEQFF,TGTGCCAGCAGCTTAGTTGGGCTAGCGGGAGGGGTGGAGCAGTTCTTC
TRBV2,TRBD1,-,TRBJ2-7,CASKIGTGTYEQYF,TGTGCCAGCAAAATAGGGACAGGGACCTACGAGCAGTACTTC
TRBV5-1,-,-,TRBJ1-1,CASSLAGGPETEAFF,TGCGCCAGCAGCTTGGCCGGGGGGCCGGAGACTGAAGCTTTCTTT
TRBV5-1,TRBD1,-,TRBJ2-2,CASSLAQDRGGELFF,TGCGCCAGCAGCTTGGCTCAGGACAGGGGCGGGGAGCTGTTTTTT
TRBV5-1,TRBD2,-,TRBJ2-6,CASSLVRQGGISGANVLTF,TGCGCCAGCAGCTTGGTGCGGCAGGGAGGGATCTCTGGGGCCAACGTCCTGACTTTC
TRBV14,TRBD1,-,TRBJ2-3,CASSDGTGGYQDTQYF,TGTGCCAGCAGCGACGGGACAGGGGGTTATCAGGATACGCAGTATTTT
TRBV5-1,TRBD2,-,TRBJ2-2,CASSLETSGTGELFF,TGCGCCAGCAGCTTGGAGACTAGCGGCACCGGGGAGCTGTTTTTT
TRBV28,-,few,TRBJ1-5,CASRTGQNNQPQHF,TGTGCCAGCAGAACCGGACAGAACAATCAGCCCCAGCATTTT
TRBV19,-,-,TRBJ1-5,CASSIDFWGGGNQPQHF,TGTGCCAGTAGTATAGATTTCTGGGGTGGAGGTAATCAGCCCCAGCATTTT
TRBV28,-,-,TRBJ2-7,CASSLDRVNREQYF,TGTGCCAGCAGTCTCGACCGGGTGAATCGCGAGCAGTACTTC
TRBV28,-,few,TRBJ2-5,CASSVLGRETQYF,TGTGCCAGCAGTGTCCTCGGGAGAGAGACCCAGTACTTC
TRBV11-2,-,-,TRBJ1-2,CASSRPPGEGGYGYTF,TGTGCCAGCAGCCGCCCGCCGGGGGAAGGTGGCTATGGCTACACCTTC
TRBV19,-,-,TRBJ1-6,CASSIQENSPLHF,TGTGCCAGTAGTATTCAGGAAAATTCACCCCTCCACTTT
TRBV2,-,-,TRBJ2-7,CASSAQGGRGNSYEQYF,TGTGCCAGCAGTGCCCAAGGGGGGCGGGGGAACTCCTACGAGCAGTACTTC
TRBV3-1/TRBV3-2,TRBD2,-,TRBJ2-5,CASSAVLAGGHQETQYF,TGTGCCAGCAGCGCGGTACTAGCGGGGGGCCACCAAGAGACCCAGTACTTC
TRBV27,TRBD2,-,TRBJ2-7,CASSPIAGGVWFSEQYF,TGTGCCAGCAGTCCAATAGCGGGGGGGGTCTGGTTTTCTGAGCAGTACTTC
TRBV4-2,TRBD1,few,TRBJ2-6,CASSQGPGDSSGANVLTF,TGTGCCAGCAGCCAAGGACCCGGGGACAGCTCTGGGGCCAACGTCCTGACTTTC
TRBV5-6,TRBD1,-,TRBJ2-7,CASSFPGTGAYEQYF,TGTGCCAGCAGCTTTCCCGGGACAGGAGCATACGAGCAGTACTTC